These 5 T cell receptor beta chains share one sample of origin, sequenced in a study of T cells in women clearing cervical HPV infection. Assay: immunoSEQ multiplex PCR; the TCRdb copy retains only in-frame clones and omits some. The table lists approximately 33,000 clones. The source material was blood buffy coat. The receptors derive from a woman between 18 and 75 years old with a cervical HPV16 infection that either progressed to CIN3+ or cleared (not recorded which).

As to this clone: Read sequence stops 3 residues before the CDR3 end, and the germline J gene provides the missing end. This chain links TRBV19 with TRBJ1-2; no firm D call. The CDR3 consists of 14 residues. Looked up from germline, CDR1 is LNHDA and CDR2 is SQIVND (reference sequence). The CDR3 is CASKDKRDMNDYTF. Incomplete CDR3 DNA: TGTGCCAGTAAGGATAAGCGGGATATGAATGAC.

Concerning this clone itself: The CDR3 extends 3 residues past the end of the read, so its final part is completed from the germline J gene. This chain connects TRBV30 to TRBJ2-3; TRBD2 might be the D (7 bases). The V gene lost 6 bases and the J gene lost 0 bases, with 25 bases spanning the gap. Germline V CDR1 and CDR2: GTSNPN, SVGIG (reference sequence). The CDR3 spans 18 residues. The CDR3 DNA, read in part, is TGTGCCTGCTCAGGGAGGCCCGAGGAGGGGGGGAGCACAGATACG. Its protein is CACSGRPEEGGSTDT. The complete CDR3 protein is CACSGRPEEGGSTDTQYF.

In the case of this clone: The CDR3 end falls 3 residues outside the read, so it is completed with the germline J gene. The chain has TRBV19 and TRBJ2-3; 11 nucleotides agree with TRBD2. V dropped 9 bases and J dropped 3; count of bases not matched to a gene: 5. Germline V lookup: CDR1 LNHDA, CDR2 SQIVND (reference sequence). This CDR3 comprises 14 residues. The CDR3 is CASGLAGGTDTQYF. Partial CDR3 DNA: TGTGCCAGCGGACTAGCGGGTGGGACAGATACG.

As regards this clone: The DNA ends 3 residues before the CDR3 does, and the rest of the CDR3 is filled in from the germline J gene. This chain joins TRBV5-1 and TRBJ1-5; D gene ambiguous. Looked up from germline, CDR1 is SGHRS and CDR2 is YFSETQ. This CDR3 is 15 amino acids long. Trimming removed 0 bases from V and 1 base from J, with 8 bases in between. CDR3 bases read: TGCGCCAGCAGCTTGGGACTGCAGAGCAATCAGCCC. Translated, it gives CASSLGLQSNQP. The full CDR3 reads CASSLGLQSNQPQHF.

The CDR3 bases that were read are TGTGCCAGCAGGTTCCAGGGAAGCTCCTACGAG. Protein: CASRFQGSSYE. From start to end, the CDR3 is CASRFQGSSYEQYF. This chain links TRBV5-6 with TRBJ2-7, with a weak D call TRBD1 (5 bases). From the germline J gene comes the end of the CDR3, since the read stops 3 residues before it. This CDR3 is built from 14 residues. The V end lost 5 bases, the J end lost 0 bases, and 12 bases lay between the germline ends. Per germline, CDR1 SGHDT and CDR2 YYEEEE.